Listed below are T cell receptor beta chains from one sample, sequenced in a study of PD-L1 blockade in urothelial cancer. Data came from immunoSEQ multiplex PCR; TCRdb stores just in-frame clones and leaves some out. The sample consists of tens of thousands of clones, 79% of them appearing once. The source material was PBMCs, sampled around atezolizumab (anti-PD-L1) treatment. These receptors were taken from a man aged 65 to 79 with urothelial cancer. CDR3s include the opening cysteine and the closing phenylalanine or tryptophan. Fields, in order: V gene, D gene, clone size, J gene, CDR3 protein, CDR3 DNA. The D gene is left open where the match is weak. Expanded clones get a size class; other rows say once, few or many, or leave the size out.

>TRBV6-1|TRBD1|once|TRBJ2-3
CASRRDRGSTDTQYF
TGTGCCAGCAGAAGAGACAGGGGGAGCACAGATACGCAGTATTTT
>TRBV2|TRBD1|.|TRBJ2-3
CASSATGGDDTQYF
TGTGCCAGCAGTGCGACAGGGGGCGACGATACGCAGTATTTT
>TRBV7-3|.|.|TRBJ1-1
CASSSGVGQGTEAFF
TGTGCCAGCAGCTCCGGTGTGGGGCAAGGGACTGAAGCTTTCTTT
>TRBV5-1|TRBD1|once|TRBJ2-3
CASSLLQGADTQYF
TGCGCCAGCAGCTTGTTACAGGGGGCAGATACGCAGTATTTT
>TRBV12-2|.|.|TRBJ1-1
CASLGGRGRKLMTEAFF
TGTGCAAGTCTGGGAGGCAGGGGGCGCAAATTGATGACTGAAGCTTTCTTT
>TRBV5-1|TRBD2|.|TRBJ2-5
CASKLAGDNQETQYF
TGCGCCAGCAAGTTAGCGGGAGATAACCAAGAGACCCAGTACTTC
>TRBV13|TRBD2|.|TRBJ2-3
CASSLSASGRAGDTQYF
TGTGCCAGCAGCCTGTCCGCTAGCGGGAGGGCGGGAGATACGCAGTATTTT
>TRBV11-2|.|.|TRBJ1-1
CASRHTEEAFF
TGTGCCAGCAGACACACAGAGGAAGCTTTCTTT
>TRBV7-6|.|.|TRBJ2-7
CASSLAVDYEQYF
TGTGCCAGCAGCTTAGCTGTAGATTACGAGCAGTACTTC
>TRBV19|TRBD1|.|TRBJ1-2
CASSITGTGNGYTF
TGTGCCAGTAGTATTACGGGGACAGGGAACGGCTACACCTTC
>TRBV15|.|.|TRBJ1-5
CATSRDSNTGSGNQPQHF
TGTGCCACCAGCAGAGATTCGAATACCGGTTCTGGCAATCAGCCCCAGCATTTT
>TRBV2|.|once|TRBJ1-1
CARSYGGGNTEAFF
TGTGCCAGGTCGTATGGGGGGGGGAACACTGAAGCTTTCTTT
>TRBV4-1|.|.|TRBJ2-4
CASSQGAAGNIQYF
TGCGCCAGCAGCCAAGGGGCAGCCGGAAACATTCAGTACTTC
>TRBV19|TRBD1|.|TRBJ2-7
CASRGTGTYEQYF
TGTGCCAGTAGGGGGACAGGGACCTACGAGCAGTACTTC
>TRBV28|.|.|TRBJ2-3
CASSSPAGGTDTQYF
TGTGCCAGCAGTTCCCCAGCGGGTGGGACAGATACGCAGTATTTT
>TRBV12-5|TRBD1|few|TRBJ2-7
CASGLKSGTGSSYEQYF
TGTGCTAGTGGTTTGAAATCGGGGACAGGGAGCTCCTACGAGCAGTACTTC
>TRBV7-9|.|.|TRBJ2-1
CASSLGKLKNEQFF
TGTGCCAGCAGCTTAGGAAAACTGAAAAATGAGCAGTTCTTC
>TRBV5-1|TRBD1|once|TRBJ2-2
CASSLRQGANGELFF
TGCGCCAGCAGCTTGCGGCAGGGGGCTAACGGGGAGCTGTTTTTT
>TRBV5-4|TRBD1|.|TRBJ1-1
CASSFGTGNTEAFF
TGTGCCAGCAGCTTTGGGACAGGGAACACTGAAGCTTTCTTT
>TRBV10-1|.|.|TRBJ2-5
CASSDGEGGETQYF
TGCGCCAGCAGTGACGGGGAGGGGGGAGAGACCCAGTACTTC
>TRBV5-1|TRBD1|.|TRBJ1-2
CASSRDSQLNYGYTF
TGCGCCAGCAGCCGGGACAGCCAACTTAACTATGGCTACACCTTC
>TRBV28|.|.|TRBJ2-2
CASSTPQGNTGELFF
TGTGCCAGCAGTACCCCGCAGGGGAACACCGGGGAGCTGTTTTTT
>TRBV5-1|TRBD1|.|TRBJ1-1
CASSLGGGSTEAFF
TGCGCCAGCAGCTTGGGAGGGGGCAGCACTGAAGCTTTCTTT
>TRBV5-1|.|.|TRBJ1-1
CASSFKGEGAEAFF
TGCGCCAGCAGCTTCAAGGGCGAAGGGGCTGAAGCTTTCTTT
>TRBV9|.|few|TRBJ1-4
CASSVDRGGSGEKLFF
TGTGCCAGCAGCGTAGATCGGGGAGGCTCAGGGGAAAAACTGTTTTTT
>TRBV6-1|TRBD1|.|TRBJ1-4
CASSPTGANEKLFF
TGTGCCAGCAGTCCGACAGGGGCTAATGAAAAACTGTTTTTT
>TRBV28|TRBD1|once|TRBJ2-1
CATHGDRRNNEQFF
TGTGCCACCCATGGGGACAGGAGGAACAATGAGCAGTTCTTC
>TRBV7-2|.|.|TRBJ2-5
CASSPQADKGETQYF
TGTGCCAGCAGCCCCCAGGCCGACAAGGGGGAGACCCAGTACTTC
>TRBV2|TRBD1|many|TRBJ1-5
CASSADRVDQPQHF
TGTGCCAGCAGTGCCGACAGGGTCGATCAGCCCCAGCATTTT
>TRBV14|.|.|TRBJ2-1
CASSAWTANEQFF
TGTGCCAGCAGCGCTTGGACAGCCAATGAGCAGTTCTTC
>TRBV27|TRBD2|once|TRBJ2-3
CASSSGTSGSADTQYF
TGTGCCAGCAGTTCCGGGACTAGCGGGAGCGCAGATACGCAGTATTTT
>TRBV19|.|.|TRBJ2-5
CASSFRGTSLETQYF
TGTGCCAGTAGTTTCCGGGGGACCTCATTGGAGACCCAGTACTTC
>TRBV27|TRBD1|.|TRBJ2-7
CASSYRRTGSYEQYF
TGTGCCAGCAGTTACCGGCGGACAGGGTCCTACGAGCAGTACTTC
>TRBV28|TRBD1|.|TRBJ2-7
CASTSGTGVRVQYF
TGTGCCAGCACCTCAGGGACAGGGGTCCGGGTGCAGTACTTC
>TRBV6-1|TRBD1|.|TRBJ1-5
CASLQGSGWNQPQHF
TGTGCCAGTCTACAGGGGTCCGGGTGGAATCAGCCCCAGCATTTT
>TRBV19|.|.|TRBJ1-4
CASSLDSPTNEKLFF
TGTGCCAGTAGTCTGGACAGCCCAACTAATGAAAAACTGTTTTTT
>TRBV18|TRBD2|.|TRBJ2-1
CASSPGAGGGEQFF
TGTGCCAGCTCACCAGGAGCGGGAGGGGGTGAGCAGTTCTTC
>TRBV7-8|.|.|TRBJ1-1
CASSPSHYRAEAFF
TGTGCCAGCAGCCCTAGTCATTACCGAGCTGAAGCTTTCTTT
>TRBV25-1|.|few|TRBJ1-1
CASSEGYTEAFF
TGTGCCAGCAGTGAGGGCTACACTGAAGCTTTCTTT
>TRBV5-1|TRBD1|.|TRBJ1-1
CASRRGTGDRTEAFF
TGCGCCAGCAGGCGCGGGACAGGGGATCGCACTGAAGCTTTCTTT
>TRBV19|.|few|TRBJ2-2
CASTSVNTGELFF
TGTGCCAGTACCTCAGTGAACACCGGGGAGCTGTTTTTT
>TRBV7-6|TRBD2|.|TRBJ2-5
CASSYGGGLETQYF
TGTGCCAGCAGCTACGGGGGGGGGTTGGAGACCCAGTACTTC
>TRBV7-8|TRBD1|few|TRBJ2-7
CASSYRHRGQSSYEQYF
TGTGCCAGCAGCTACAGACACAGGGGCCAAAGCTCCTACGAGCAGTACTTC
>TRBV5-1|.|.|TRBJ2-2
CASSRESRGTGELFF
TGCGCCAGCAGTAGGGAGTCCAGGGGCACCGGGGAGCTGTTTTTT
>TRBV10-2|.|.|TRBJ1-1
CASSKQGTNTEAFF
TGCGCCAGCAGTAAACAGGGTACGAACACTGAAGCTTTCTTT
>TRBV6-1|.|.|TRBJ2-5
CASSDGQETQYF
TGTGCCAGCAGTGACGGGCAAGAGACCCAGTACTTC
>TRBV7-7|TRBD1|.|TRBJ2-5
CASSSGQEETQYF
TGTGCTAGCAGCTCAGGACAGGAGGAGACCCAGTACTTC
>TRBV11-2|TRBD1|.|TRBJ1-3
CASSSNRGLFSGTGNTIYF
TGTGCCAGCAGCTCGAACAGGGGGTTATTTTCTGGGACTGGAAACACCATATATTTT
>TRBV15|TRBD1|.|TRBJ1-1
CATSRDRVNTEAFF
TGTGCCACCAGCAGGGACAGGGTGAACACTGAAGCTTTCTTT
>TRBV5-1|.|.|TRBJ2-7
CASSYQGFPYEQYF
TGCGCCAGCAGCTACCAGGGTTTCCCCTACGAGCAGTACTTC
>TRBV19|.|.|TRBJ2-1
CASSIVAGSYNEQFF
TGTGCCAGTAGTATAGTGGCGGGCTCCTACAATGAGCAGTTCTTC
>TRBV28|TRBD2|.|TRBJ2-3
CASSAALAGVVDTQYF
TGTGCCAGCAGTGCCGCTCTAGCGGGAGTTGTAGATACGCAGTATTTT
>TRBV6-1|TRBD1|.|TRBJ1-4
CASSEAPDGTGWFNEKLFF
TGTGCCAGCAGTGAAGCGCCCGATGGGACAGGGTGGTTTAATGAAAAACTGTTTTTT
>TRBV6-1|.|.|TRBJ1-1
CASSQIGWAFF
TGTGCCAGCAGCCAGATCGGGTGGGCTTTCTTT
>TRBV4-1|.|.|TRBJ1-5
CASSLTWRGNGPQHF
TGCGCCAGCAGCCTAACCTGGCGGGGAAATGGGCCCCAGCATTTT
>TRBV30|TRBD1|.|TRBJ2-7
CAWGQGPYEQYF
TGTGCCTGGGGACAGGGTCCCTACGAGCAGTACTTC
>TRBV27|.|once|TRBJ1-4
CASSLGEKLFF
TGTGCCAGCAGTTTAGGCGAAAAACTGTTTTTT
>TRBV14|.|once|TRBJ1-1
CASSLASWDTEAFF
TGTGCCAGCAGCCTAGCCTCTTGGGACACTGAAGCTTTCTTT
>TRBV10-3|TRBD2|few|TRBJ2-1
CATSTSGSYNEQFF
TGTGCCACCTCGACTAGCGGGAGCTACAATGAGCAGTTCTTC
>TRBV29-1|.|.|TRBJ2-7
CSVEVGRDYEQYF
TGCAGCGTTGAGGTCGGGAGAGACTACGAGCAGTACTTC